This entry features one T cell receptor (beta chain) sequence. These data originate in a study of Graves' ophthalmopathy and Graves' hyperthyroidism. Whole-study context: If no ophthalmopathy appeared within 18 months of follow-up, hyperthyroidism was termed stable.

Investigators amplified TCR beta CDR3 regions from RNA transcripts. Second-round multiplex PCR came after first-round RT-PCR with HTBI primers. MiXCR was run by TCRdb on the multiplex PCR reads, yielding one entry per CDR3 protein. The sample has around 520,000 distinct CDR3 sequences, approximately 35% seen once. Aged 18 to 65, hyperthyroidism patients had been newly diagnosed, with under 2 months' duration. CDR1 LNHDA and CDR2 SQIVND come from the germline V gene (reference sequence). J lost 3 bases, V lost 9 bases, and 5 bases had no gene match. The CDR3 is made up of 13 amino acids. The sequencing sample was made of peripheral blood or thyroid tissue (not recorded which). The TCR originated in an adult man with Graves' hyperthyroidism. This sequence joins TRBV19 and TRBJ1-5, with 7 positions matching TRBD1. This CDR3 is CASAGTDNQPQHF. In nucleotides, the CDR3 is TGTGCCAGCGCCGGGACAGACAATCAGCCCCAGCATTTT.